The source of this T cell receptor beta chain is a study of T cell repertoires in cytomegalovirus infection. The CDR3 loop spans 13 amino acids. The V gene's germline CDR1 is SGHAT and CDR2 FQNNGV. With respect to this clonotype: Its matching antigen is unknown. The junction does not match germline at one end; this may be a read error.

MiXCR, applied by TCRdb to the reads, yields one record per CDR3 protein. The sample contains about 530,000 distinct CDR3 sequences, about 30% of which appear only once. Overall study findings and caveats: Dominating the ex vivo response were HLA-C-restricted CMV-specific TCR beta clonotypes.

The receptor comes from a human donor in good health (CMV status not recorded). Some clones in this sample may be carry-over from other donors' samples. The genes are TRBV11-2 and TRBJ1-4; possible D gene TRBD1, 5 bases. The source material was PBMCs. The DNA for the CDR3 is TGTGCCAGCAGCTTCAGGGCCCCAGAAACGTCCGTTTTT. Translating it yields CASSFRAPETSVF.